These 9 T cell receptor beta chains originate from one sample sequenced in a study of T cell repertoires in cytomegalovirus infection. TCRdb itself ran the reads through MiXCR, one entry per CDR3 protein. The repertoire holds 650,000 to 850,000 distinct CDR3 sequences, with just under 30% as singletons. These receptors' targets are unknown. Sequencing used cultured CD8+ T cells from PBMCs, obtained from culture after CMV antigen stimulation. The receptors originated from a human donor in good health (CMV status not recorded). Some clones in this sample may be carry-over from other donors' samples.

J is TRBJ2-5 and V is TRBV27; D is ambiguous. There are 13 residues in the CDR3. Trimming took 5 bases from V and 1 from J, leaving 8 bases between them. CDR1 MNHEY and CDR2 SMNVEV come from the germline V gene (reference sequence). The chain's CDR3 is CASSRSSQETQYF. The CDR3 bases are TGTGCCAGCAGTCGATCCTCCCAAGAGACCCAGTACTTC.

This clonotype occurred many times. The chain has TRBV19 and TRBJ2-1; the match to TRBD2 covers 8 bases. The CDR3 totals 15 residues. With 5 bases clipped from V and 5 bases from J, the junction kept 8 bases outside the gene matches. Germline V gives CDR1 LNHDA, CDR2 SQIVND (reference sequence). CDR3 coding DNA: TGTGCCAGTAGTCTCTGGACGGGGGGGAACAATGAGCAGTTCTTC. It is translated as CASSLWTGGNNEQFF. Looking up the rest from reference TRBV19 and TRBJ2-1 gives the full variable domain: DGGITQSPKYLFRKEGQNVTLSCEQNLNHDAMYWYRQDPGQGLRLIYYSQIVNDFQKGDIAEGYSVSREKKESFPLTVTSAQKNPTAFYLCASSLWTGGNNEQFFGPGTRLTVL.

This clonotype was counted ten times or more. V usage is TRBV19 and J usage is TRBJ1-1; TRBD1 aligns across 7 bases. The CDR3 contains 14 residues. After removal of 9 bases from V and 2 bases from J, the junction contained 9 bases not matched to a gene. Germline V lookup: CDR1 LNHDA, CDR2 SQIVND (reference sequence). DNA of the CDR3: TGTGCCAGCAGCTGGGACAGAGGAAACACTGAAGCTTTCTTT. Amino acids: CASSWDRGNTEAFF.

The genes are TRBV6-2 or TRBV6-3 and TRBJ2-1; 8 bases are shared with TRBD1. J lost 3 bases, V lost 0 bases, and 4 bases had no gene match. Germline values: CDR1 MNHEY, CDR2 SVGEGT. The CDR3 is 16 residues long. The CDR3 DNA reads TGTGCCAGCAGTTACTCTGGACAGGGCCTCTACAATGAGCAGTTCTTC. It is translated as CASSYSGQGLYNEQFF.

This clonotype came up a few times. The rearrangement links TRBV6-2 or TRBV6-3 to TRBJ1-2; D is ambiguous. Trimming pared 0 bases from V and 3 bases from J, leaving 14 bases between. The CDR3 is made up of 16 amino acids. Per the germline V gene, CDR1 is MNHEY and CDR2 is SVGEGT. CDR3: CASSYSATLRYYGYTF. CDR3 in DNA: TGTGCCAGCAGTTACTCGGCAACACTCCGATACTATGGCTACACCTTC.

This clonotype was seen more than once but under ten times. The chain uses TRBV9 and TRBJ1-6; D is undetermined. Germline assignment: CDR1 SGDLS and CDR2 YYNGEE. V was clipped by 0 bases and J by 7 bases, with 11 bases between them. This CDR3 has 15 amino acids. CDR3 DNA: TGTGCCAGCAGCGTAGCCCAGACGGCAAATTCACCCCTCCACTTT. It codes for CASSVAQTANSPLHF.

The CDR3 DNA follows: TGTGCCAGCAGTGAATTCCGCGAAACAGATACGCAGTATTTT. Its translation is CASSEFRETDTQYF. The chain carries TRBV25-1 and TRBJ2-3; D ambiguous. This CDR3 is 14 amino acids long. The V gene lost 1 base and the J gene lost 3 bases, with 8 bases spanning the gap. The germline V gene has CDR1 MGHDK and CDR2 SYGVNS.

This chain uses TRBV28 with TRBJ1-6; TRBD1 is a possible D gene (6 bases). The CDR3 spans 15 residues. Germline lookup yields CDR1 MDHEN and CDR2 SYDVKM. V was clipped by 8 bases and J by 7 bases, with 18 bases between them. CDR3 protein: CASSFGRGTNSPLHF. CDR3 nucleotides: TGTGCCAGCTCCTTTGGCAGGGGAACCAATTCACCCCTCCACTTT.

This clonotype was seen ten or more times. V and J are TRBV6-2 or TRBV6-3 and TRBJ2-7; D gene unclear. Trimming pared 11 bases from V and 1 base from J, leaving 18 bases between. The CDR3 length is 14 residues. Germline V gene sequence: CDR1 MNHEY, CDR2 SVGEGT. The CDR3 sequence: CASRERSPSYEQYF. As DNA, the CDR3 is TGTGCCTCCAGAGAGCGCTCCCCGTCCTACGAGCAGTACTTC.